The clone carrying this T cell receptor beta chain was found once. Its cognate antigen is unknown. The data originate from a study of blood T cells in healthy people across ages. Primed by a sample-barcoded 5' primer and a J-beta primer mix, a second PCR proceeded for roughly 7 to 11 cycles. Sequencing of every sample gave 2.5 million or more CDR3-containing paired-end reads. TCRdb fed the 5' RACE reads into MiXCR, producing one record per CDR3 protein. The sample lists 700,000 or so distinct CDR3 sequences, approximately 40% occurring once. V was trimmed by 5 bases and J by 4 bases, leaving 21 bases between them. Germline-derived CDR1 and CDR2 are MDHEN and SYDVKM. The CDR3 covers 17 residues. Whole-study results and caveats: Relative to aged donors, long-lived donors carried more naive CD4+ cells and displayed higher diversity. Age advanced and TCR beta diversity per million T cells fell, roughly linearly.

Specimen: blood. The chain is built from TRBV28 and TRBJ2-4; possibly TRBD1 or TRBD2 for D (5 bases each). The clonotype originates from an older man in good health. The CDR3, as DNA: TGTGCCAGCAGTCCGCCGGGACCCGGTAGCGAAAAAAACATTCAGTACTTC. Translated: CASSPPGPGSEKNIQYF.